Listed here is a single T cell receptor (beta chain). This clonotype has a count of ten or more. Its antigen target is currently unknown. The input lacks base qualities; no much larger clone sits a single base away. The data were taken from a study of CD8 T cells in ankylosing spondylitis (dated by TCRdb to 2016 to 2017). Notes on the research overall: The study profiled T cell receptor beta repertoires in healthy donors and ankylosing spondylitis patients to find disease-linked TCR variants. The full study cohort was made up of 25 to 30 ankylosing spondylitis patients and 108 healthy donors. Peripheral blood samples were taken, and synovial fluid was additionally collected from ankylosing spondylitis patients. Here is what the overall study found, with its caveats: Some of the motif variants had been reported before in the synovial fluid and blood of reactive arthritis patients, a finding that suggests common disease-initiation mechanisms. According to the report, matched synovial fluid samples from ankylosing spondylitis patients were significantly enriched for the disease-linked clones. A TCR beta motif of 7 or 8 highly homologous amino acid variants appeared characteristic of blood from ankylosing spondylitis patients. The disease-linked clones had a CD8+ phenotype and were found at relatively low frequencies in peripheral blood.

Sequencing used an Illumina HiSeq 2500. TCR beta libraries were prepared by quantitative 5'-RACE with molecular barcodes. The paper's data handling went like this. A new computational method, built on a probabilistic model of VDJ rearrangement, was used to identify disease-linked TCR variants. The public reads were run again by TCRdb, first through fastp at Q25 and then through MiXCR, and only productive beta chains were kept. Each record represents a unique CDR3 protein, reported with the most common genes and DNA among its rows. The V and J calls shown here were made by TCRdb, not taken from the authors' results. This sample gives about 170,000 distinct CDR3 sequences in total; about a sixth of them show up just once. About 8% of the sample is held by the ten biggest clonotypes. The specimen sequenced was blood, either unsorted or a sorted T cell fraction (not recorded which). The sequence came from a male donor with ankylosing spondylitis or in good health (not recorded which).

The DNA reads as follows: TGTGCCAGCAGTTCCTTGCCTAGCAGGGGCAATGAGCAGTTCTTC. The translation is CASSSLPSRGNEQFF. The chain joins TRBV27 to TRBJ2-1; TRBD1 is perhaps the D gene, given 6 matching bases. V is pared back by 4 bases and J by 6 bases, with 16 bases lying between the germline termini. The CDR3 goes from the cysteine to the phenylalanine over 15 residues. The sequence is cut down to CDR3 DNA, 45 bases in frame from base 1. As encoded in the germline V gene (reference sequence), CDR1 is MNHEY while CDR2 is SMNVEV.